This passage covers 30 T cell receptor beta chains from one sample sequenced in a study of vaccination effects on CD4 cells after COVID-19. Data came from immunoSEQ multiplex PCR; TCRdb stores just in-frame clones and leaves some out. The table records approximately 70,000 clones, over 65% of them present only once. When more than 9 days of culture had elapsed, CD4+ T cells were isolated. BNT162b2 vaccine or mRNA-1273 vaccine was given to participants in two doses. Their target antigens are unknown. The sample in question was CD4+ T cells from PBMCs cultured without peptide, obtained after COVID-19 vaccination. The source is a human donor who received a COVID-19 vaccine.

J is TRBJ2-2 and V is TRBV24-1; D gene unclear. CDR1 and CDR2 from the germline V gene are KGHDR and SFDVKD. With 1 base removed from V and 7 bases from J, the gap between germline ends came to 9 bases. This CDR3 is built from 14 residues. The CDR3 DNA sequence: TGTGCCACCAGTGATTTTCGGCTATTCGGGGAGCTGTTTTTT. This translates into CATSDFRLFGELFF.

The chain joins TRBV10-2 to TRBJ2-7; 8 bases agree with TRBD1. CDR1 WSHSY and CDR2 SAAADI come from the germline V gene. The CDR3 has 13 amino acids. Trimming at V came to 6 bases and at J to 6 bases, leaving 7 bases not matched to a gene. CDR3 sequence (DNA): TGCGCCAGCAGGGCACGACAGGGGTTCGAGCAGTACGTC. It encodes CASRARQGFEQYV.

This chain joins TRBV5-1 and TRBJ2-3; possibly TRBD2 for D (5 bases). Germline V gene lookup returns CDR1 SGHRS and CDR2 YFSETQ. The CDR3 extends over 14 amino acids. The ends were cut back, 1 base at V and 5 bases at J, with 11 bases in the middle. In DNA form, the CDR3 reads TGCGCCAGCAGCTTGTCCCTAGCTTTAGATACGCAGTATTTT. Translation: CASSLSLALDTQYF.

The rearrangement uses TRBV12-3 or TRBV12-4 and TRBJ1-5; D is ambiguous. V was pared by 8 bases and J by 4 bases, with 9 bases between. This CDR3 contains 12 residues. CDR3 sequence reads: CASSGGNQPQHF. CDR3 DNA sequence: TGTGCCAGCTCGGGTGGGAATCAGCCCCAGCATTTT.

J is TRBJ2-5 and V is TRBV5-1; 8 nucleotides align to TRBD2. The CDR3 loop spans 13 amino acids. The V gene's germline CDR1 is SGHRS and CDR2 YFSETQ. Trimming removed 6 bases from V and 1 base from J; junction bases left unmatched: 2. Here the CDR3 reads CASTGGAQETQYF. In nucleotides, the CDR3 is TGCGCCAGCACCGGGGGGGCCCAAGAGACCCAGTACTTC.

The chain carries TRBV3-1 (or the pseudogene TRBV3-2) and TRBJ1-6, with TRBD1 matching over 10 bases. Germline V gives CDR1 LGHDT, CDR2 YNNKEL (reference sequence). The CDR3 loop spans 14 amino acids. Unmatched junction bases numbered 1, after V lost 6 bases and J lost 5 bases. The chain's CDR3 is CASRGTGDNSPLHF. The CDR3 bases are TGTGCCAGCAGAGGGACAGGGGATAATTCACCCCTCCACTTT.

The chain couples TRBV5-1 to TRBJ2-4; 13 bases are shared with TRBD2. CDR1 and CDR2 (germline): SGHRS, YFSETQ. V was pared by 5 bases and J by 3 bases, with 5 bases of the junction left unmatched. The CDR3 is made up of 16 amino acids. CDR3 region: CASRARTSGGKNIQYF. The CDR3 region has the DNA TGCGCCAGCAGGGCACGGACTAGCGGGGGCAAAAACATTCAGTACTTC.

The J gene is TRBJ2-5, the V gene TRBV7-2; TRBD2 might be the D (6 bases). Trimming shortened V by 4 bases and J by 4 bases, and 13 bases separated the two germline ends. Germline assignment: CDR1 SGHTA and CDR2 FQGNSA. This CDR3 has 14 amino acids. DNA of the CDR3: TGTGCCAGCAGCTGGGGAGGTAGAGGAGAGACCCAGTACTTC. Translating gives CASSWGGRGETQYF.

CDR3: CASSLTDSGNTIYF. For the CDR3, the DNA is TGTGCCAGCAGTCTGACAGACTCTGGAAACACCATATATTTT. The rearrangement links TRBV3-1 (or the pseudogene TRBV3-2) to TRBJ1-3, with D perhaps TRBD1 (5 bases). The CDR3 has 14 residues. V was pared by 6 bases and J by 0 bases, with 9 bases between. Germline V gives CDR1 LGHDT, CDR2 YNNKEL (reference sequence).

The rearrangement joins TRBV19 to TRBJ2-1, with TRBD2 as a possible D gene (6 bases). Germline CDR1 reads LNHDA; CDR2 reads SQIVND (reference sequence). This CDR3 comprises 13 residues. V was cut by 7 bases and J by 7 bases, with 14 bases left in between. The CDR3 DNA follows: TGTGCCAGTACCGCTACTAGCCCTAATGAGCAGTTCTTC. Translation gives CASTATSPNEQFF.

This clone was picked up a small number of times. The CDR3 DNA follows: TGTGCCAGCTCGATGGACGCGGGCCGTGGTACCCAGTACTTC. This codes for CASSMDAGRGTQYF. The chain couples TRBV18 to TRBJ2-5; maybe TRBD2 (5 bases). This CDR3 has 14 residues. The germline V gene encodes CDR1 KGHSH and CDR2 LQKENI. Trimming removed 6 bases from V and 8 bases from J, with 19 bases in between. The full variable domain, with the rest looked up from reference TRBV18 and TRBJ2-5, is NAGVMQNPRHLVRRRGQEARLRCSPMKGHSHVYWYRQLPEEGLKFMVYLQKENIIDESGMPKERFSAEFPKEGPSILRIQQVVRGDSAAYFCASSMDAGRGTQYFGPGTRLLVL.

This clone is a singleton in its sample. The V gene is TRBV30, the J gene TRBJ1-1; D is ambiguous. CDR1 is GTSNPN and CDR2 is SVGIG in the germline V gene (reference sequence). V shed 2 bases and J shed 4 bases, with 8 bases lying between them. This CDR3 is 12 amino acids long. The CDR3 region has the DNA TGTGCCTGGAGTCTCTCCATCACTGAAGCTTTCTTT. Residues: CAWSLSITEAFF. Full variable domain (missing parts from reference TRBV30 and TRBJ1-1): SQTIHQWPATLVQPVGSPLSLECTVEGTSNPNLYWYRQAAGRGLQLLFYSVGIGQISSEVPQNLSASRPQDRQFILSSKKLLLSDSGFYLCAWSLSITEAFFGQGTRLTVV.

This clone turned up a few times. The chain has TRBV6-6 and TRBJ1-5, with D possibly being TRBD1 (6 bases). Per germline, CDR1 MNHNY and CDR2 SVGAGI (reference sequence). This CDR3 has 15 amino acids. The germline V and J ends were trimmed by 8 bases and 0 bases, with 14 bases remaining between them. This CDR3 is CASGSGQNSNQPQHF. CDR3 nucleotide sequence: TGTGCCAGCGGAAGCGGACAGAATAGCAATCAGCCCCAGCATTTT.

The chain links TRBV12-5 to TRBJ2-7; TRBD1 might be the D (5 bases). There are 13 residues in the CDR3. Trimming took 5 bases from V and 6 from J, leaving 14 bases between them. Germline loops: CDR1 LGHNT, CDR2 FRNRAP. CDR3 sequence: CASGLSRVGEQYV. As DNA, the CDR3 is TGTGCTAGTGGTCTCTCCAGGGTTGGCGAGCAGTACGTC.

This clone occurred a few times. The chain recombines TRBV7-9 with TRBJ2-2; TRBD1 matches at 7 bases. V shed 4 bases and J 5 bases; nucleotides not matched to a gene: 4. The CDR3 length is 14 residues. Germline values: CDR1 SEHNR, CDR2 FQNEAQ (reference sequence). The CDR3: CASSYTTGTGELFF. In DNA form, the CDR3 reads TGTGCCAGCAGCTACACGACAGGGACCGGGGAGCTGTTTTTT.

V and J are TRBV18 and TRBJ1-4; D unresolved. This CDR3 region has 13 residues. Germline V gives CDR1 KGHSH, CDR2 LQKENI. Trimming stripped 4 bases from V and 5 bases from J, with 8 bases between. CDR3 sequence (DNA): TGTGCCAGCTCACAACAGACCAATGAAAAACTGTTTTTT. Its translation: CASSQQTNEKLFF.

The V gene is TRBV28, the J gene TRBJ1-6; 7 nucleotides agree with TRBD1. CDR1 is MDHEN and CDR2 is SYDVKM in the germline V gene. J lost 0 bases, V lost 4 bases, and 3 bases had no gene match. The CDR3 sequence is 16 residues long. CDR3 coding DNA: TGTGCCAGCAGTTCAGGGGGGAGCTCCTATAATTCACCCCTCCACTTT. Its translation: CASSSGGSSYNSPLHF.

The rearrangement joins TRBV24-1 to TRBJ2-3, with 8 bases aligning to TRBD1. This CDR3 has 17 residues. The germline CDR1 and CDR2 sequences are KGHDR and SFDVKD. The V and J ends lost 3 bases and 3 bases, in that order; junction bases with no gene match: 10. CDR3 nucleotides: TGTGCCACCAGTGATGCCGACGGACAGGGTCGTACAGATACGCAGTATTTT. It translates to CATSDADGQGRTDTQYF.

V is TRBV18 and J is TRBJ1-2; D call uncertain. The V gene's germline CDR1 is KGHSH and CDR2 LQKENI. The CDR3 consists of 15 residues. Trimming removed 3 bases from V and 0 bases from J, with 11 bases in between. CDR3 region: CASSPEAAANYGYTF. The DNA for the CDR3 is TGTGCCAGCTCACCGGAGGCTGCCGCTAACTATGGCTACACCTTC.

J is TRBJ2-3 and V is TRBV18; TRBD2 aligns across 13 bases. Germline V gene data show CDR1 as KGHSH and CDR2 as LQKENI. The CDR3 consists of 17 residues. J was trimmed by 5 bases and V by 3 bases; bases with no gene match: 8. CDR3 amino acids: CASSPLLAGGLGDTQYF. The CDR3, as DNA: TGTGCCAGCTCACCCTTACTAGCGGGGGGGCTTGGAGATACGCAGTATTTT.

The chain carries TRBV4-1 and TRBJ2-1, with a weak D call TRBD1 (6 bases). CDR3 length equals 12 residues. The V end lost 5 bases, the J end lost 8 bases, and 10 bases lay between the germline ends. In germline, CDR1 is MGHRA, CDR2 YSYEKL. The CDR3 region has the DNA TGCGCCAGCAGCTTCCGACAGGATGAGCAGTTCTTC. Translating it yields CASSFRQDEQFF.

This clone is a singleton in its sample. This chain connects TRBV6-5 to TRBJ1-2; D is ambiguous. V gave up 3 bases and J gave up 4 bases, with 6 bases separating them. This CDR3 comprises 12 residues. Germline CDR1 reads MNHEY; CDR2 reads SVGAGI. The CDR3 sequence: CASSYESYGYTF. CDR3 nucleotides: TGTGCCAGCAGTTATGAGTCCTATGGCTACACCTTC.

The rearrangement joins TRBV21-1 to TRBJ1-2; TRBD1 reflects the table's D call only, with no check against the DNA. TRBV21-1 is annotated as a pseudogene. The CDR3 covers 14 residues. The CDR3 region has the DNA TGTGCCAGCAGCGGCCGGGACAGGGGGTATGGCTACACCTTC. This gives the protein CASSGRDRGYGYTF.

The chain links TRBV29-1 to TRBJ2-3; 10 bases align to TRBD1. Trimming removed 8 bases from V and 4 bases from J; junction bases left unmatched: 6. CDR1 SQVTM and CDR2 ANQGSEA come from the germline V gene. The CDR3 totals 13 residues. CDR3 in DNA: TGCAGCTTGGGACAGGGGTCTTCAGATACGCAGTATTTT. Amino acids: CSLGQGSSDTQYF.

The V call is TRBV6-6, the J call TRBJ2-5; the D gene is possibly TRBD1 (5 bases). This CDR3 comprises 14 residues. Between the trimmed V and J ends, which lost 2 bases and 0 bases, there was a span of 7 bases. The germline gives CDR1 MNHNY, CDR2 SVGAGI (reference sequence). The CDR3 region is CASSYQGNQETQYF. The CDR3 nucleotides are TGTGCCAGCAGTTACCAGGGAAACCAAGAGACCCAGTACTTC.

V usage is TRBV6-6 and J usage is TRBJ1-2; the D gene is possibly TRBD1 (6 bases). CDR3 length: 13 residues. The germline V and J ends were trimmed by 4 bases and 3 bases, with 9 bases remaining between them. Germline loops: CDR1 MNHNY, CDR2 SVGAGI (reference sequence). CDR3 sequence reads: CASSSDRYYGYTF. The CDR3 DNA is TGTGCCAGCAGTTCGGACAGATACTATGGCTACACCTTC.

The chain couples TRBV7-8 to TRBJ2-3, with D maybe TRBD1 (5 bases). The CDR3 is 15 amino acids. Trimming left V 5 bases short and J 1 base short, with 13 bases between. The germline V gene encodes CDR1 SGHVS and CDR2 FQNEAQ. The CDR3 nucleotides are TGTGCCAGCAGCCCGGACACCTTGGGCACAGATACGCAGTATTTT. Amino acid sequence: CASSPDTLGTDTQYF.

The DNA of the CDR3 is TGTGCCAGCAGTTCCGCCTCCCGACATCCCGCCTACGAGCAGTACGTC. Residues: CASSSASRHPAYEQYV. The genes are TRBV6-2 or TRBV6-3 and TRBJ2-7, with D unresolved. The CDR3 consists of 16 residues. V lost 4 bases and J 2 bases, leaving 18 bases between the germline ends. CDR1 MNHEY and CDR2 SVGEGT come from the germline V gene.

The table lists this clone with many counts. CDR3 loop: CASTGGANQPQHF. CDR3 nucleotide sequence: TGTGCCAGCACAGGGGGGGCGAATCAGCCCCAGCATTTT. The gene calls are TRBV2 and TRBJ1-5, with 7 bases matching TRBD1. The CDR3 totals 13 residues. Germline assignment: CDR1 SNHLY and CDR2 FYNNEI. V lost 7 bases and J lost 4; bases outside the gene matches: 4.

This clone came up a few times. The chain is built from TRBV30 and TRBJ1-5; D not resolved. Germline CDR1 reads GTSNPN; CDR2 reads SVGIG (reference sequence). CDR3 size: 14 residues. Trimming took 0 bases from V and 7 from J, leaving 13 bases between them. CDR3 amino acids: CAWSVASGTQPQHF. The DNA for the CDR3 is TGTGCCTGGAGTGTAGCATCAGGAACCCAGCCCCAGCATTTT.